Sequencing of this TCR beta chain was carried out in a study of tumor-infiltrating lymphocytes in primary liver carcinoma. Study in general: These were node-negative, non-metastatic T1-T3 tumors of roughly 4 to 11 cm. Samples returned roughly 3.65 to 8 million productive TCRbeta reads, a yield that was similar across tissue types.

Findings and limits, study-wide: Blood's top-250-clone fraction was significantly lower than that of tumors (p = 0.039). For tumor-adjacent and tumor-blood pairs, overlap was less than that seen for tumor region pairs.

Trimming took 4 bases from V and 2 from J; bases not matched to a gene: 7. CDR1 is ENHRY and CDR2 is SYGVKD in the germline V gene. This CDR3 comprises 16 residues. As to this clonotype: Its antigen is undetermined.

The researchers produced TCR beta cDNA from approximately 0.45 ug total RNA with a constant-region primer. ARM-PCR, slightly modified, supplied the TCR beta libraries through three nested multiplex PCR rounds. Both of the initial two PCR rounds ran for roughly 11 cycles and employed TRBV1-TRBV30 forward primers alongside a C-beta reverse primer. TCRdb reprocessed the multiplex PCR reads via MiXCR and lists one record per CDR3 protein. The data hold approximately 46,000 distinct CDR3 sequences, with around 75% observed a single time. Taking about 17-31 mg of unsorted bulk tissue, the authors co-extracted RNA and DNA.

This TCR was sampled from a woman aged 30 to 39 with primary liver carcinoma and hepatitis B virus infection. The chain links TRBV10-3 to TRBJ2-1, with 8 positions matching TRBD2. Sequencing used tumor-adjacent normal liver tissue. The CDR3: CAISGSAAGAYNEQFF. CDR3 sequence (DNA): TGTGCCATCAGTGGGTCGGCAGCGGGGGCCTACAATGAGCAGTTCTTC.